The 22 T cell receptor beta chains below all came from one sample that was sequenced in a study of blood T cell repertoires in COVID-19. Produced via immunoSEQ multiplex PCR; TCRdb's table is partial and in-frame only. The sample lists some 140,000 clones, about 80% occurring once. Material: peripheral blood. The receptors were sampled from a woman in her fifties or sixties with acute or convalescent COVID-19.

V and J are TRBV6-5 and TRBJ2-7, with 7 bases fitting TRBD1. Germline V gives CDR1 MNHEY, CDR2 SVGAGI. V lost 6 bases to trimming and J lost 13 bases; unmatched junction nucleotides: 18. This CDR3 has 14 amino acids. CDR3 DNA: TGTGCCAGCAGGGAGACAGGGCCTATTATCAGTACATACGTC. Translating gives CASRETGPIISTYV.

The rearrangement uses TRBV4-2 and TRBJ1-4; 9 bases agree with TRBD1. In germline, CDR1 is LGHNA, CDR2 YNFKEQ. V was pared by 4 bases and J by 5 bases, with 2 bases of the junction left unmatched. The length of the CDR3 is 14 residues. The CDR3 nucleotides read TGTGCCAGCAGCCGAGGACAGGGGAATGAAAAACTGTTTTTT. Translating it yields CASSRGQGNEKLFF.

V gene TRBV5-1 combines with J gene TRBJ1-1, with D unresolved. The CDR3 has 16 amino acids. V was cut by 1 base and J by 1 base, with 14 bases left in between. Per germline, CDR1 SGHRS and CDR2 YFSETQ. CDR3 nucleotides: TGCGCCAGCAGCTTGCAAGTCATTTCGGGGAACACTGAAGCTTTCTTT. Amino acids: CASSLQVISGNTEAFF.

This clone was seen only a few times. The chain joins TRBV4-1 to TRBJ1-1; D is unresolved. CDR3 length equals 14 residues. CDR1 is MGHRA and CDR2 is YSYEKL in the germline V gene. Deletions cut 0 bases from V and 2 bases from J, with 7 bases between. The CDR3 spells CASSQDSRNTEAFF. The CDR3 coding sequence is TGCGCCAGCAGCCAAGATTCGAGAAACACTGAAGCTTTCTTT.

The V and J genes are TRBV29-1 and TRBJ1-1; D gene ambiguous. Trimming took off 8 bases at V and 0 bases at J, with 13 bases between the two ends. The germline gives CDR1 SQVTM, CDR2 ANQGSEA. There are 13 residues in the CDR3. The CDR3 DNA reads as TGCAGCCTTGGCAGGCAGGTGAACACTGAAGCTTTCTTT. It is translated as CSLGRQVNTEAFF.

The rearrangement joins TRBV6-2 or TRBV6-3 to TRBJ2-4; perhaps TRBD1 as D (5 bases). V was shortened by 4 bases and J by 3 bases, with 16 bases between the two germline ends. Germline CDR1 is MNHEY and CDR2 is SVGEGT. There are 16 residues in the CDR3. The CDR3 region is CASSFGRAFVKNIQYF. The DNA for the CDR3 is TGTGCCAGCAGTTTCGGCAGGGCTTTTGTCAAAAACATTCAGTACTTC.

The rearrangement links TRBV28 to TRBJ1-2, with 8 positions matching TRBD1. The J segment lost 8 bases and the V segment lost 6 bases, leaving 20 bases of the junction unmatched. Germline V lookup: CDR1 MDHEN, CDR2 SYDVKM. The CDR3 is 17 amino acids. CDR3 protein: CASSRYLMDREGRGYTF. As DNA, the CDR3 is TGTGCCAGCAGCCGATACCTAATGGACAGGGAAGGTCGAGGCTACACCTTC.

The genes are TRBV30 and TRBJ2-3; TRBD1 might be the D (5 bases). Germline values: CDR1 GTSNPN, CDR2 SVGIG (reference sequence). V lost 3 bases and J 2 bases, leaving 18 bases between the germline ends. This CDR3 is 16 amino acids long. The CDR3 sequence: CAWSKRQSFTTDTQYF. The CDR3 DNA reads TGTGCCTGGAGCAAAAGACAGTCTTTCACCACAGATACGCAGTATTTT.

This sequence joins TRBV11-1 and TRBJ2-1; 7 bases fit TRBD2. The CDR3 is 16 amino acids. The V segment lost 4 bases and the J segment 7 bases; nucleotides outside the gene matches: 13. Germline lookup yields CDR1 SGHAT and CDR2 FQDESV (reference sequence). CDR3 region: CASSYSDLGGVNEQFF. CDR3 DNA: TGTGCCAGCAGCTACTCGGACTTGGGAGGGGTTAATGAGCAGTTCTTC.

This chain connects TRBV2 to TRBJ2-1; TRBD2 agrees at 8 bases. CDR3 length: 14 residues. Losses at the gene ends were 8 bases for V and 3 bases for J; bases not matched to a gene: 6. CDR1 and CDR2 from the germline V gene are SNHLY and FYNNEI. The CDR3 loop reads CASGAGGDYNEQFF. In nucleotides, the CDR3 is TGTGCCAGCGGGGCGGGGGGCGACTACAATGAGCAGTTCTTC. Together with reference TRBV2 and TRBJ2-1, the CDR3 gives the full variable domain: EPEVTQTPSHQVTQMGQEVILRCVPISNHLYFYWYRQILGQKVEFLVSFYNNEISEKSEIFDDQFSVERPDGSNFTLKIRSTKLEDSAMYFCASGAGGDYNEQFFGPGTRLTVL.

This clone turned up a few times. The chain carries TRBV30 and TRBJ1-1; D is perhaps TRBD1 (5 bases). The CDR3 has 15 residues. V shed 2 bases and J shed 6 bases, with 19 bases lying between them. CDR1 and CDR2 (germline): GTSNPN, SVGIG (reference sequence). CDR3 in amino acids: CAWSRVQQWGAEAFF. The CDR3 nucleotides read TGTGCCTGGAGTAGGGTCCAGCAGTGGGGGGCTGAAGCTTTCTTT.

The rearrangement joins TRBV9 to TRBJ2-2; 10 bases agree with TRBD2. This CDR3 region has 16 residues. Germline V gene lookup returns CDR1 SGDLS and CDR2 YYNGEE. V trimming: 0 bases; J trimming: 5 bases; junction bases outside the gene matches: 4. The CDR3 DNA reads as TGTGCCAGCAGCGTAGGTAGCGGGGGGCCAACCGGGGAGCTGTTTTTT. It specifies CASSVGSGGPTGELFF.

A note on this clone: The same CDR3 can be traced to other DNA sequences in this sample. This chain connects TRBV5-4 to TRBJ2-1; 8 nucleotides line up with TRBD1. Germline V gene data show CDR1 as SGHNT and CDR2 as YYREEE (reference sequence). V was pared by 4 bases and J by 0 bases, with 3 bases of the junction left unmatched. The CDR3 is 15 amino acids. The CDR3 DNA reads TGTGCCAGCAGCCCCGGGACAGGCTCCTACAATGAGCAGTTCTTC. It specifies CASSPGTGSYNEQFF.

The chain has TRBV18 and TRBJ1-1, with D unresolved. The length of the CDR3 is 15 residues. Per the germline V gene, CDR1 is KGHSH and CDR2 is LQKENI. The V gene lost 3 bases and the J gene lost 0 bases, with 11 bases spanning the gap. Written as DNA, the CDR3 is TGTGCCAGCTCACCGACTACAGAGTTGAACACTGAAGCTTTCTTT. This translates into CASSPTTELNTEAFF.

V is TRBV5-4 and J is TRBJ1-1; D may be TRBD1 (5 bases). V was shortened by 4 bases and J by 2 bases, with 15 bases between the two germline ends. CDR1 is SGHNT, CDR2 YYREEE, per germline (reference sequence). The CDR3 contains 15 residues. CDR3 sequence (DNA): TGTGCCAGCAGCGGCTCAATGGGGCTCAACACTGAAGCTTTCTTT. It translates to CASSGSMGLNTEAFF.

The rearrangement uses TRBV19 and TRBJ2-5, with a weak D call TRBD1 (6 bases). Germline assignment: CDR1 LNHDA and CDR2 SQIVND (reference sequence). Trimming stripped 6 bases from V and 5 bases from J, with 13 bases between. This CDR3 region has 13 residues. The CDR3 DNA is TGTGCCAGTAGACCCAGGGGTCAGGAGACCCAGTACTTC. It translates to CASRPRGQETQYF.

The chain joins TRBV6-5 to TRBJ1-4; D is unresolved. Germline CDR1 and CDR2: MNHEY and SVGAGI. The CDR3 has 13 amino acids. Trimming shortened V by 0 bases and J by 8 bases, and 7 bases separated the two germline ends. In DNA, the CDR3 is TGTGCCAGCAGTTACTCGACGGGAGAAAAACTGTTTTTT. Amino acid sequence: CASSYSTGEKLFF.

V and J are TRBV6-5 and TRBJ2-1, with a possible D match to TRBD2 (7 bases). Germline V gives CDR1 MNHEY, CDR2 SVGAGI. There are 13 residues in the CDR3. The V end was cut by 6 bases, the J end by 12 bases, with 18 bases between. The CDR3 loop reads CASREGGALGQFF. Here the CDR3 DNA reads TGTGCCAGCAGGGAGGGGGGGGCCCTGGGGCAGTTCTTC.

The chain is built from TRBV2 and TRBJ1-2; D possibly corresponds to TRBD1 (5 bases). Germline CDR1 reads SNHLY; CDR2 reads FYNNEI. The CDR3 totals 16 residues. Deletions cut 0 bases from V and 8 bases from J, with 19 bases between. The CDR3 region is CASSEALPTQGSGYTF. CDR3 in DNA: TGTGCCAGCAGTGAAGCGCTTCCTACGCAGGGTAGCGGCTACACCTTC.

V and J are TRBV5-4 and TRBJ2-5; a weak D match, TRBD1 (5 bases). Trimming cost V 2 bases and J 5 bases, with 19 bases left between them. This CDR3 spans 16 amino acids. From germline, CDR1 is SGHNT and CDR2 YYREEE (reference sequence). In nucleotides, the CDR3 is TGTGCCAGCAGCTTCCTGAAAAATACAGGAGAGGAGACCCAGTACTTC. Protein product: CASSFLKNTGEETQYF.

V usage is TRBV30 and J usage is TRBJ1-2; D is possibly TRBD1 (6 bases). Looked up from germline, CDR1 is GTSNPN and CDR2 is SVGIG (reference sequence). This CDR3 region has 14 residues. V lost 4 bases to trimming and J lost 6 bases, with 18 bases between them. The CDR3 bases are TGTGCCTGGAACGGGGGGGCAGGACCGGATGGCTACACCTTC. Its protein product is CAWNGGAGPDGYTF. Drawing the rest from reference TRBV30 and TRBJ1-2, the complete variable domain is SQTIHQWPATLVQPVGSPLSLECTVEGTSNPNLYWYRQAAGRGLQLLFYSVGIGQISSEVPQNLSASRPQDRQFILSSKKLLLSDSGFYLCAWNGGAGPDGYTFGSGTRLTVV.

J is TRBJ2-1 and V is TRBV2; 10 positions match TRBD1. Germline trimming cut 6 bases from V and 7 bases from J; bases unmatched to any gene: 12. Germline V gives CDR1 SNHLY, CDR2 FYNNEI. The CDR3 is 16 residues long. The CDR3 reads CASRLTRQGARNEQFF. The DNA for the CDR3 is TGTGCCAGCAGACTAACGAGACAGGGGGCGAGAAATGAGCAGTTCTTC.